This T cell receptor (beta chain) originates from a study of blood T cell repertoires in COVID-19. Turning to the study itself: PBMCs, B-cell-depleted T cells, or T cells were the source of the cDNA or gDNA that made up the material.

This clone has a single count. Per the original methods: Estimation of nucleated cell counts was performed using reference gene primer amplification. Profiled with immunoSEQ multiplex PCR; TCRdb holds only in-frame clones, not every one. The V and J calls and clone size come from that table; D and trimming were worked out from the DNA. Here the sample spans some 26,000 clones, about 72% being singletons. The CDR3 spans 14 residues. CDR1 is MNHEY, CDR2 SVGAGI, per germline. Trimming took 6 bases from V and 2 from J; bases not matched to a gene: 6. The origin of this receptor is a woman older than 75 with acute or convalescent COVID-19. The genes are TRBV6-5 and TRBJ2-7; TRBD1 agrees at 8 bases. Sequenced: peripheral blood. The CDR3 loop reads CASRRSQGAYEQYF. DNA of the CDR3: TGTGCCAGCAGGAGATCACAGGGGGCCTACGAGCAGTACTTC.